This TCR beta chain stems from a study of brain T cells in children with intractable seizures (dated by TCRdb to the early 2020s). Background for the entire study: A NanoString immunology panel was first used to screen resected brain tissue from about 53 pediatric epilepsy surgery cases for immune gene transcripts. Among the approximately twelve selected surgery cases, eight also had pre-surgery blood sequenced, leaving four with brain tissue only. Overall study results and their limits: Viral specificity was inferred solely from CDR3 sequence similarity, and the HCMV serostatus of the patients was not known. Because sequencing depth was different between pre-surgery and post-surgery blood, clones absent from the pre-surgery sample may reflect undersampling.

The intended sense of this specimen's time point label: resected brain tissue, or blood drawn just prior to surgery. The surgery cases that showed the highest brain T cell transcript signatures were chosen for TCR beta chain sequencing of brain tissue, and of blood when it was available. Before surgery, patients had received at least one anti-epileptic drug. TCR-sequenced patients were children with drug-resistant epilepsy due to tuberous sclerosis complex, focal cortical dysplasia, Rasmussen encephalitis or hemimegalencephaly. Blood samples were drawn just before the epilepsy surgery. The Monarch genomic DNA purification kit was used to extract bulk genomic DNA from unsorted brain tissue and whole blood. The germline V gene yields ENHRY for CDR1 and SYGVKD for CDR2. The V end loses 2 bases and the J end loses 7 bases, and a stretch of 11 bases separates them. The CDR3 spans 13 residues, from the cysteine through the phenylalanine. Of all the DNA, just the CDR3 is kept, 39 bases in frame from base 1.

The immunoSEQ assay was applied to genomic DNA to generate the TCR beta chain sequences. Regarding the original processing steps: CDR3 sequences that did not begin with the conserved framework cysteine at position 104 were removed by hand. Clonality was calculated as one minus the normalized Shannon's Diversity Index, with values ranging from 0 (maximal diversity) to 1 (oligoclonal). Differences in the frequency of the same CDR3 between samples, such as brain versus blood, were assessed with chi-squared comparison-of-proportions tests. Public clonotypes were found by searching immuneACCESS, and the VDJdb browser was used to assess similarity to known antiviral clonotypes. In TCRdb, the immuneACCESS table is reduced to in-frame sequences with V and J assigned. These tables do not hold every clone; where another copy was compared, an unresolved V gene accounts for under half, and the others remain unexplained. V and J calls and clone size follow that table, whereas D and trimming were derived from the DNA. This sample comprises about 80,000 clones, about 90% of them detected only once. The top ten hold roughly 25% of the sample.

About this clone: This clone's antigen is unknown. Within one base of it there is no much larger clone, and no base qualities were kept.

This TCR derives from a girl aged 2-15 years with Rasmussen encephalitis and intractable seizures. The sample was peripheral blood, taken at surgery. The chain is made from TRBV10-3 and TRBJ2-5; the best D guess is TRBD2, with 5 bases matching. Here the CDR3 is given as CAISEDGRGTQYF. The DNA sequence is as follows: TGTGCCATCAGTGAGGATGGTCGGGGGACCCAGTACTTC.